This T cell receptor (beta chain) was sequenced in a study of blood T cells in healthy people across ages. On this clonotype: Its antigen is unidentified.

Study outcomes and limitations: Higher naive T cell percentage went strongly together with higher TCR beta diversity. Researchers judged that diversity estimates from one million T cells fell short of true values.

PCR was performed a second time for about 6 to 12 cycles using a sample-barcoded 5' primer and a J-beta primer mix. Each CDR3 protein is one row after TCRdb ran MiXCR on the 5' RACE reads. The data hold roughly 680,000 distinct CDR3 sequences, with under 25% observed a single time. The CDR3 extends over 11 amino acids. Germline V CDR1 and CDR2: SQVTM, ANQGSEA. V was trimmed by 2 bases and J by 1 base, leaving 3 bases between them. The receptor comes from a man in his 70s in good health. The genes are TRBV29-1 and TRBJ2-7; D ambiguous. The sequenced sample was blood. CDR3 in DNA: TGCAGCGTTGAAAAGTCCTACGAGCAGTACTTC. It is translated as CSVEKSYEQYF.